The clone carrying this T cell receptor (beta chain) was recorded a few times. What it binds is not known. The sample belongs to a study of blood T cells in healthy people across ages. About the research overall: T cells yielded about one barcoded beta molecule per two cells through template switching. The study, taken as a whole, reports: The study found more naive CD4+ cells and higher diversity in long-lived than aged donors.

Sample-barcoded 5' priming and a J-beta primer mix drove a second PCR of about 6 to 12 cycles. Via MiXCR, TCRdb re-called the 5' RACE reads, giving one row per CDR3 protein. Of some 1.6 million distinct CDR3 sequences in the sample, about 31% were seen once. The study isolated at least 6.5 million PBMCs from each sample. This receptor was obtained from a woman aged 25-40 years in good health. Sequencing was performed on blood.

CDR3 sequence reads: CASSPPGAEQYF. The CDR3 bases are TGTGCCAGCAGCCCCCCAGGGGCCGAGCAGTACTTC. The V and J genes are TRBV3-1 and TRBJ2-7, with D possibly TRBD1 on 6 matching bases. V was clipped by 4 bases and J by 6 bases, with 10 bases between them. The CDR3 has 12 amino acids. CDR1 is LGHDT and CDR2 is YNNKEL in the germline V gene (reference sequence).